Each of the 27 T cell receptor beta chains below was sequenced from the same sample in a study of T cell responses to AZD1222 COVID-19 vaccine. The repertoire was sequenced with immunoSEQ multiplex PCR; TCRdb's copy has only in-frame clones and lacks some. The sample records 100,000 to 150,000 clones, approximately 84% being singletons. Sequencing used peripheral blood, obtained on day 0 of AZD1222 vaccination. The receptors originated from an adult in good health.

This chain joins TRBV14 and TRBJ1-6; 9 nucleotides agree with TRBD1. After removal of 2 bases from V and 8 bases from J, the junction contained 4 bases not matched to a gene. The CDR3 is 15 residues long. Germline lookup yields CDR1 SGHDN and CDR2 FVKESK. The CDR3, as DNA: TGTGCCAGCAGCCAAACATGGACAGGGGATTCACCCCTCCACTTT. This codes for CASSQTWTGDSPLHF.

The chain is built from TRBV4-2 and TRBJ1-1, with a possible D match to TRBD1 (5 bases). The CDR3 has 17 amino acids. The germline gives CDR1 LGHNA, CDR2 YNFKEQ. V was shortened by 0 bases and J by 0 bases, with 14 bases between the two germline ends. The CDR3 nucleotides are TGTGCCAGCAGCCAAGATTTGGACAAGCTCATGAACACTGAAGCTTTCTTT. Translation: CASSQDLDKLMNTEAFF.

V gene TRBV19 combines with J gene TRBJ1-2; no definite D call. The germline V and J ends were trimmed by 3 bases and 13 bases, with 18 bases remaining between them. CDR1 and CDR2 (germline): LNHDA, SQIVND (reference sequence). The length of the CDR3 is 13 residues. CDR3 in amino acids: CASSIGSDRRFTF. The DNA of the CDR3 is TGTGCCAGTAGTATTGGTTCCGATCGTAGGTTCACCTTC.

This rearrangement joins TRBV19 to TRBJ1-1; TRBD1 is a possible D gene (5 bases). V was pared by 9 bases and J by 6 bases, with 11 bases between. Germline assignment: CDR1 LNHDA and CDR2 SQIVND (reference sequence). CDR3 length: 11 residues. The CDR3 sequence: CASRDFSEAFF. In DNA, the CDR3 is TGTGCCAGCCGGGACTTTTCTGAAGCTTTCTTT.

The V call is TRBV6-2 or TRBV6-3, the J call TRBJ1-2; 12 bases align to TRBD1. Unmatched junction bases numbered 1, after V lost 4 bases and J lost 7 bases. Germline V gives CDR1 MNHEY, CDR2 SVGEGT. This CDR3 is built from 13 residues. CDR3 sequence reads: CASSWDRGPGYTF. CDR3 in DNA: TGTGCCAGCAGTTGGGACAGGGGGCCTGGCTACACCTTC.

The J gene is TRBJ2-3, the V gene TRBV12-3 or TRBV12-4, with D hard to call. The V end lost 5 bases, the J end lost 1 base, and 4 bases lay between the germline ends. CDR3 size: 12 residues. The CDR3 DNA sequence: TGTGCCAGCAGTGGCCGCACAGATACGCAGTATTTT. Its protein product is CASSGRTDTQYF.

This clone is a singleton in its sample. The V gene is TRBV4-3, the J gene TRBJ1-3; no definite D call. Germline CDR1 and CDR2: LGHNA and YSLEER. V was shortened by 0 bases and J by 2 bases, with 8 bases between the two germline ends. The CDR3 sequence is 15 residues long. Here the CDR3 DNA reads TGCGCCAGCAGCCAAGATACAGCGACTGGAAACACCATATATTTT. Translated: CASSQDTATGNTIYF.

This chain links TRBV9 with TRBJ1-2; D remains ambiguous. Trimming took 4 bases from V and 0 from J, leaving 7 bases between them. The CDR3 has 13 residues. The germline V gene encodes CDR1 SGDLS and CDR2 YYNGEE. CDR3 region: CASSPETNYGYTF. The CDR3 region has the DNA TGTGCCAGCAGCCCCGAGACTAACTATGGCTACACCTTC.

The V gene is TRBV10-2, the J gene TRBJ1-6; no definite D call. Germline CDR1 WSHSY, CDR2 SAAADI. V was pared by 5 bases and J by 6 bases, with 11 bases between. The CDR3 length is 14 residues. CDR3 bases: TGCGCCAGCAGTCCCGATGAAGTTAATTCACCCCTCCACTTT. It is translated as CASSPDEVNSPLHF.

The CDR3 DNA sequence: TGCGCCAGCAGCCAGAGAGGACTAGCGGGGGATAAAAACATTCAGTACTTC. Amino acids: CASSQRGLAGDKNIQYF. This chain connects TRBV4-3 to TRBJ2-4; 13 nucleotides line up with TRBD2. CDR1 is LGHNA and CDR2 is YSLEER in the germline V gene. The ends lost 3 bases at V and 4 bases at J; junction bases unmatched: 6. The CDR3 length is 17 residues.

The chain recombines TRBV9 with TRBJ2-5, with D tentatively TRBD2 (5 bases). With 6 bases removed from V and 1 base from J, the gap between germline ends came to 7 bases. From germline, CDR1 is SGDLS and CDR2 YYNGEE. The CDR3 is 12 amino acids. Written as DNA, the CDR3 is TGTGCCAGCAATCGGGGCCAAGAGACCCAGTACTTC. Translation: CASNRGQETQYF.

The gene calls are TRBV15 and TRBJ1-5, with TRBD1 matching 9 bases. The CDR3 consists of 16 residues. V dropped 0 bases and J dropped 1; count of bases not matched to a gene: 1. Germline V lookup: CDR1 LNHNV, CDR2 YYDKDF (reference sequence). This CDR3 is CATSRDTGGSNQPQHF. Here the CDR3 DNA reads TGTGCCACCAGCAGAGATACAGGGGGCAGCAATCAGCCCCAGCATTTT.

This chain uses TRBV9 with TRBJ1-3; D is ambiguous. Trimming shortened V by 3 bases and J by 9 bases, and 16 bases separated the two germline ends. From germline, CDR1 is SGDLS and CDR2 YYNGEE. This CDR3 comprises 14 residues. In DNA, the CDR3 is TGTGCCAGCAGCGGAGCGGGCACATTTGGCACCATATATTTT. Its protein product is CASSGAGTFGTIYF.

A single count supports this clone. The rearrangement joins TRBV6-6 to TRBJ1-3; a possible D gene is TRBD1 (5 bases). V gave up 2 bases and J gave up 0 bases, with 11 bases separating them. This CDR3 has 16 residues. CDR1 MNHNY and CDR2 SVGAGI come from the germline V gene (reference sequence). The CDR3 DNA reads as TGTGCCAGCAGTTACGGGGCCCAGAGCTCTGGAAACACCATATATTTT. Translating it yields CASSYGAQSSGNTIYF.

The chain has TRBV9 and TRBJ2-1; 8 bases map to TRBD2. Germline V lookup: CDR1 SGDLS, CDR2 YYNGEE. Losses at the gene ends were 5 bases for V and 6 bases for J; bases not matched to a gene: 7. CDR3 length equals 14 residues. CDR3 loop: CASSSGTFINEQFF. The DNA for the CDR3 is TGTGCCAGCAGTAGCGGGACTTTCATCAATGAGCAGTTCTTC.

The chain couples TRBV5-1 to TRBJ1-2, with TRBD1 as a possible D gene (6 bases). Germline CDR1 SGHRS, CDR2 YFSETQ. The CDR3 has 15 amino acids. V gave up 4 bases and J gave up 9 bases, with 22 bases separating them. The CDR3 DNA follows: TGCGCCAGCAGCCCATCCCCCGGGACATATTCCCGCTACACCTTC. This gives the protein CASSPSPGTYSRYTF.

This chain uses TRBV5-1 with TRBJ2-1; TRBD2 matches at 11 bases. Germline CDR1 SGHRS, CDR2 YFSETQ. The ends lost 4 bases at V and 4 bases at J; junction bases unmatched: 7. CDR3 length: 16 residues. The CDR3 here is CASSAFSGGVYNEQFF. CDR3 DNA sequence: TGCGCCAGCAGCGCCTTTAGCGGGGGGGTATACAATGAGCAGTTCTTC.

The J gene is TRBJ2-7, the V gene TRBV10-1; 10 nucleotides line up with TRBD1. Germline values: CDR1 WNHNN, CDR2 SYGVQD (reference sequence). V lost 1 base and J lost 6; bases outside the gene matches: 6. This CDR3 contains 15 residues. The CDR3 is CASSEWTGGYPEQYF. CDR3 DNA: TGCGCCAGCAGTGAGTGGACAGGGGGATATCCCGAGCAGTACTTC.

The chain has TRBV12-3 or TRBV12-4 and TRBJ1-2; TRBD1 matches 7 bases. CDR3 size: 12 residues. V gave up 5 bases and J gave up 7 bases; unmatched junction bases: 4. For the CDR3, the DNA is TGTGCCAGCAGTCCGTACAGGGGTGGCTACACCTTC. This codes for CASSPYRGGYTF.

DNA of the CDR3: TGCGCCAGCAGCCAGGGGCCTAGACTAGATTTGGAGACCCAGTACTTC. It yields the protein CASSQGPRLDLETQYF. The chain combines TRBV4-3 with TRBJ2-5; possibly TRBD2 for D (6 bases). CDR3 length: 16 residues. Trimming cost V 3 bases and J 5 bases, with 19 bases left between them. Germline V CDR1 and CDR2: LGHNA, YSLEER.

The chain couples TRBV6-2 or TRBV6-3 to TRBJ2-7, with TRBD2 as a possible D gene (5 bases). V was cut by 5 bases and J by 6 bases, with 17 bases left in between. The CDR3 spans 14 residues. Looked up from germline, CDR1 is MNHEY and CDR2 is SVGEGT. CDR3 sequence (DNA): TGTGCCAGCAGTGGGTCTCAGCGGAAGAGCGAGCAGTACTTC. Amino acids: CASSGSQRKSEQYF.

The CDR3 DNA reads as TGCAGTGCTAGTAGCGGGTCGGGATACAATGAGCAGTTCTTC. It is translated as CSASSGSGYNEQFF. The chain combines TRBV20-1 with TRBJ2-1; 7 bases are a match to TRBD2. Germline CDR1 DFQATT, CDR2 SNEGSKA (reference sequence). CDR3 length: 14 residues. V shed 3 bases and J 4 bases; nucleotides not matched to a gene: 6.

This rearrangement joins TRBV18 to TRBJ2-1, with D hard to call. V was trimmed by 2 bases and J by 7 bases, leaving 12 bases between them. Germline CDR1 is KGHSH and CDR2 is LQKENI. This CDR3 has 14 residues. CDR3 amino acids: CASSPTSGGNEQFF. The CDR3 nucleotides are TGTGCCAGCTCACCAACTTCAGGCGGAAATGAGCAGTTCTTC.

The V call is TRBV10-1, the J call TRBJ2-7; D may match TRBD1 or TRBD2 (5 bases each). Germline assignment: CDR1 WNHNN and CDR2 SYGVQD (reference sequence). V was trimmed by 6 bases and J by 1 base, leaving 10 bases between them. The CDR3 covers 13 residues. CDR3 DNA sequence: TGCGCCAGCAGGGGGACGGAGTCCTACGAGCAGTACTTC. Protein product: CASRGTESYEQYF.

This chain connects TRBV5-1 to TRBJ2-5; 8 nucleotides match TRBD1. The length of the CDR3 is 13 residues. With V trimmed by 1 base and J by 4 bases, 0 bases remained unmatched. Germline V CDR1 and CDR2: SGHRS, YFSETQ. The CDR3 bases are TGCGCCAGCAGCTTGCAGGGGGCAGAGACCCAGTACTTC. It specifies CASSLQGAETQYF.

CDR3 sequence reads: CASSPGGGGGYYEQYF. CDR3 in DNA: TGTGCCAGCAGCCCGGGTGGGGGGGGAGGCTACTACGAGCAGTACTTC. The V gene is TRBV28, the J gene TRBJ2-7, with 7 nucleotides matching TRBD2. V lost 6 bases to trimming and J lost 3 bases; unmatched junction nucleotides: 14. CDR3 size: 16 residues. Germline CDR1 and CDR2: MDHEN and SYDVKM. Full variable domain (rest looked up from reference TRBV28 and TRBJ2-7): DVKVTQSSRYLVKRTGEKVFLECVQDMDHENMFWYRQDPGLGLRLIYFSYDVKMKEKGDIPEGYSVSREKKERFSLILESASTNQTSMYLCASSPGGGGGYYEQYFGPGTRLTVT.

In this sample, this clone turned up a few times. V usage is TRBV6-5 and J usage is TRBJ1-1, with D possibly TRBD1 on 5 matching bases. Deletions cut 4 bases from V and 5 bases from J, with 14 bases between. Germline loops: CDR1 MNHEY, CDR2 SVGAGI. The CDR3 extends over 14 amino acids. The CDR3 loop is CASSLDSLTTEAFF. The CDR3 coding sequence is TGTGCCAGCAGTTTAGACAGCCTAACTACTGAAGCTTTCTTT.